The entry below gives a single T cell receptor (beta chain) sequence along with its context. Authors' data handling: The assay estimated nucleated cells by amplifying reference gene primers. The protocol was immunoSEQ multiplex PCR, while the TCRdb copy is restricted to in-frame clones and leaves out a portion. V, J and clone size reflect that table, while D and trimming were determined from the DNA. Of approximately 670,000 clones in the sample, about 87% were seen once. This entry is derived from a study of blood T cell repertoires in COVID-19. In the study overall: T cells, B-cell-depleted T cells, or PBMCs provided the cDNA or gDNA that served as material.

Sequenced sample: peripheral blood. The sequence was obtained from a woman aged 18-29 years with acute or convalescent COVID-19.

CDR3 DNA sequence: TGTGCCAGCAGCCCCTCCCCCCGGGGCGAGCAGTACTTC. It encodes CASSPSPRGEQYF. V usage is TRBV7-2 and J usage is TRBJ2-7, with a weak D call TRBD2 (5 bases). This CDR3 has 13 amino acids. Trimming left V 5 bases short and J 6 bases short, with 14 bases between. Germline CDR1 SGHTA, CDR2 FQGNSA.